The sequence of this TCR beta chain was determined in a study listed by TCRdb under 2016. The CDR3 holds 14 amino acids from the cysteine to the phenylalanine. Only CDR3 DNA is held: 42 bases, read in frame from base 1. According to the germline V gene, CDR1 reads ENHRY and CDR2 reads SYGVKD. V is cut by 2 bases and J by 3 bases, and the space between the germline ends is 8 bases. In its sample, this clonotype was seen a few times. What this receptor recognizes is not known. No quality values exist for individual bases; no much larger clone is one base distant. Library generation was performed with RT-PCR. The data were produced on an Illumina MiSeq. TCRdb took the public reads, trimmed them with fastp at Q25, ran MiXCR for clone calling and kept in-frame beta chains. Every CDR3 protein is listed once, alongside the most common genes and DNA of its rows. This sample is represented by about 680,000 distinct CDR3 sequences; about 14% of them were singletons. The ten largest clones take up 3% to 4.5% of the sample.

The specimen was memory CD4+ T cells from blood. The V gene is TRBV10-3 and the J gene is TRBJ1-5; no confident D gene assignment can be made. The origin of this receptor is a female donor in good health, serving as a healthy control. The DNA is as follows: TGTGCCATCAGTGAGGATCTCCTCAATCAGCCCCAGCATTTT. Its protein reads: CAISEDLLNQPQHF.